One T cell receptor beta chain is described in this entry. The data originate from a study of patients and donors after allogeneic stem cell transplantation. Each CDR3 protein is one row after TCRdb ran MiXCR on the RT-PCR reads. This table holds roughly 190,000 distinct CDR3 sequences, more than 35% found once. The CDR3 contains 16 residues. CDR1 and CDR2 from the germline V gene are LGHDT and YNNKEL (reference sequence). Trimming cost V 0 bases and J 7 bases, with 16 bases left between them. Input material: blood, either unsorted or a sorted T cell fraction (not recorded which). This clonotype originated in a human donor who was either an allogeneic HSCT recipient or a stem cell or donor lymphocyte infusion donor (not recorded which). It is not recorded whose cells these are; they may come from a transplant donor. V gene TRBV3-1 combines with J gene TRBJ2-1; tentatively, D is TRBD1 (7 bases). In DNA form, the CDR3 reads TGTGCCAGCAGCCAAGAAGTGTACTCAGGGGGGAATGAGCAGTTCTTC. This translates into CASSQEVYSGGNEQFF.